This T cell receptor beta chain was captured in a study of shared clonotypes between healthy human individuals. Study information: CD8 memory received one plate per donor, CD8 naive two, CD4 memory three and CD4 naive three. Overall study results and limits: A generally larger estimated richness was seen in naive subsets than in memory subsets.

Details on this clone: Its specificity is not known.

Clones were read by immunoSEQ multiplex PCR, and TCRdb kept only the in-frame ones, dropping some. This table has about 1.1 million clones, 70% to 80% appearing once. None of the donors, who were healthy HIV-negative adults, had recently had acute infections or vaccinations. This receptor was obtained from a man younger than 35 in good health. Some clones in this sample may be carry-over from other donors' samples. The source material was memory CD4+ T cells from PBMCs. Subset defined: CD45RA-negative fraction.

CDR3 residues: CASSPSTSGSRNEQFF. For the CDR3, the DNA is TGTGCCAGCAGCCCCTCGACTAGCGGGAGTAGGAATGAGCAGTTCTTC. The V and J genes are TRBV7-3 and TRBJ2-1; 12 bases map to TRBD2. V dropped 5 bases and J dropped 7; count of bases not matched to a gene: 9. The CDR3 spans 16 residues. Germline-derived CDR1 and CDR2 are SGHTA and FQGTGA.